This T cell receptor (beta chain) was sequenced in a study of cytomegalovirus exposure and HLA in healthy donors. This clone was detected a few times. PCR primers comprised 60 Vbeta and 13 Jbeta primers. This table comes from immunoSEQ multiplex PCR, and its TCRdb copy is limited to in-frame clones, with some not included. The table has around 120,000 clones, roughly two thirds seen once. This CDR3 has 15 residues. The ends were cut back, 6 bases at V and 4 bases at J, with 16 bases in the middle. The germline CDR1 and CDR2 sequences are LNHDA and SQIVND (reference sequence). This chain uses TRBV19 with TRBJ2-1, with D perhaps matching TRBD2 (5 bases). The sample was PBMCs. This TCR was sampled from a young man in good health and CMV-seropositive. CDR3: CASSEPSGQYNEQFF. CDR3 sequence (DNA): TGTGCCAGTAGCGAACCGAGCGGCCAATACAATGAGCAGTTCTTC.